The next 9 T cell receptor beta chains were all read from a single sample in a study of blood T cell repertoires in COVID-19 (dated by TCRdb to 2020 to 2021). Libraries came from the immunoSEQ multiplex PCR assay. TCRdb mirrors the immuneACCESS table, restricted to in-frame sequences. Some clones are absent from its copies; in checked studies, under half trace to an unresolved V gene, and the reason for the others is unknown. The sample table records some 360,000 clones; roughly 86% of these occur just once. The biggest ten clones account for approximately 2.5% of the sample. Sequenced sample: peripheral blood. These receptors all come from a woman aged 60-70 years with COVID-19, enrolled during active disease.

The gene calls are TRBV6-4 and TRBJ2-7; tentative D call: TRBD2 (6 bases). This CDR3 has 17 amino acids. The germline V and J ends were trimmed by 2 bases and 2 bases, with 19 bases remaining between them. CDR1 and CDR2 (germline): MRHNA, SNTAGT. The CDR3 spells CASSDPQNRRVPYEQYF. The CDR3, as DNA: TGTGCCAGCAGTGACCCCCAAAACCGGAGGGTGCCCTACGAGCAGTACTTC.

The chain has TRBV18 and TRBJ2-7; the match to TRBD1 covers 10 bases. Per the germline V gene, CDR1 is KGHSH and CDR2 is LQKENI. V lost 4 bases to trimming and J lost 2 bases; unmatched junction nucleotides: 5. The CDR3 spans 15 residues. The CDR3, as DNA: TGTGCCAGCTCACGAGCCGGGACAGGGGCCTACGAGCAGTACTTC. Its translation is CASSRAGTGAYEQYF.

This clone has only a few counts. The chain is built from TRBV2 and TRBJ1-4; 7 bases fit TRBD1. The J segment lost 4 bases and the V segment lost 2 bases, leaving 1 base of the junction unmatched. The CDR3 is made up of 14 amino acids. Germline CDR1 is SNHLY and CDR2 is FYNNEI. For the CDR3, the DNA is TGTGCCAGCAGTGAATGGGACAGTAATGAAAAACTGTTTTTT. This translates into CASSEWDSNEKLFF.

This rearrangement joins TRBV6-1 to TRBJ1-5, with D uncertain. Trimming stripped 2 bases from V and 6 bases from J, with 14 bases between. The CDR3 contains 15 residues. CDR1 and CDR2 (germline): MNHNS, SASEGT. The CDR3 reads CASSESRVWVQPQHF. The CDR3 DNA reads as TGTGCCAGCAGTGAAAGTCGGGTTTGGGTTCAGCCCCAGCATTTT.

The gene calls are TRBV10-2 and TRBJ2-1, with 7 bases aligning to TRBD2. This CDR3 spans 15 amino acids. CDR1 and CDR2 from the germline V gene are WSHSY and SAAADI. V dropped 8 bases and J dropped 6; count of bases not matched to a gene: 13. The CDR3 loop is CASSQYPAGINEQFF. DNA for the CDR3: TGCGCCAGCTCTCAATACCCAGCGGGGATCAATGAGCAGTTCTTC.

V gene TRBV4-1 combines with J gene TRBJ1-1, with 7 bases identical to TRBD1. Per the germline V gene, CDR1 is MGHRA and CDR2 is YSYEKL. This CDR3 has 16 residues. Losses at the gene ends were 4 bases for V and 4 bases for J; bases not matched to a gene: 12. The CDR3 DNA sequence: TGCGCCAGCAGCCTCGCCCCCGGGACAGTTGGCACTGAAGCTTTCTTT. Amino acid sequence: CASSLAPGTVGTEAFF.

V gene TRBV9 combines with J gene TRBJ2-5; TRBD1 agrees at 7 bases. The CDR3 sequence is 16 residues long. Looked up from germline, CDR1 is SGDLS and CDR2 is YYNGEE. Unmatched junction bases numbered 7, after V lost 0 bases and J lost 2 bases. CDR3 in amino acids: CASSVGQGGIQETQYF. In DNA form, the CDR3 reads TGTGCCAGCAGCGTAGGGCAAGGGGGCATTCAAGAGACCCAGTACTTC.

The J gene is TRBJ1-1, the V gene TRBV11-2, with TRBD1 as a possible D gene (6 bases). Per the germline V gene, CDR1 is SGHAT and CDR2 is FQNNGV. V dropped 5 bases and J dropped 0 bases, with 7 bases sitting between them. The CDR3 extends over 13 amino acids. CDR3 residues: CASSRTVNTEAFF. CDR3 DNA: TGTGCCAGCAGCCGGACAGTGAACACTGAAGCTTTCTTT. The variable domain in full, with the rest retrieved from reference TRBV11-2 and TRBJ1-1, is EAGVAQSPRYKIIEKRQSVAFWCNPISGHATLYWYQQILGQGPKLLIQFQNNGVVDDSQLPKDRFSAERLKGVDSTLKIQPAKLEDSAVYLCASSRTVNTEAFFGQGTRLTVV.

The CDR3 region is CATLGQGARGYTF. In DNA form, the CDR3 reads TGTGCCACCCTGGGACAGGGGGCACGAGGCTACACCTTC. The rearrangement uses TRBV19 and TRBJ1-2, with 12 bases identical to TRBD1. V gave up 10 bases and J gave up 8 bases; unmatched junction bases: 8. The CDR3 spans 13 residues. Germline CDR1 and CDR2: LNHDA and SQIVND (reference sequence). Filled out from reference TRBV19 and TRBJ1-2, the complete variable domain reads DGGITQSPKYLFRKEGQNVTLSCEQNLNHDAMYWYRQDPGQGLRLIYYSQIVNDFQKGDIAEGYSVSREKKESFPLTVTSAQKNPTAFYLCATLGQGARGYTFGSGTRLTVV.